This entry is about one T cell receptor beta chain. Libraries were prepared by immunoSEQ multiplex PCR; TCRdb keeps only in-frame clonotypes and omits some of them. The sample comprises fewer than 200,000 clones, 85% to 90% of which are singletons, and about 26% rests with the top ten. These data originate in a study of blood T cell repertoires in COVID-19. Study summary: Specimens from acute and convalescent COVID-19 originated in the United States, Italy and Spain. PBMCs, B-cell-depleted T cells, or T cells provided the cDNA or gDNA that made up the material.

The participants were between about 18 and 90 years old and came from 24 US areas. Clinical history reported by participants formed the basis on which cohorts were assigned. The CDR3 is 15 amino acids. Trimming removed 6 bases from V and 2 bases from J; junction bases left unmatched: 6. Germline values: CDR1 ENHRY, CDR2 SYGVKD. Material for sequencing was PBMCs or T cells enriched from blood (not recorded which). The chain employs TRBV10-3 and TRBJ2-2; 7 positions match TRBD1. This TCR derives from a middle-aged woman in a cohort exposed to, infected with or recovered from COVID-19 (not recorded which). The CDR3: CAISSDRENTGELFF. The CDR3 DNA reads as TGTGCCATCAGCTCCGACAGGGAAAACACCGGGGAGCTGTTTTTT.